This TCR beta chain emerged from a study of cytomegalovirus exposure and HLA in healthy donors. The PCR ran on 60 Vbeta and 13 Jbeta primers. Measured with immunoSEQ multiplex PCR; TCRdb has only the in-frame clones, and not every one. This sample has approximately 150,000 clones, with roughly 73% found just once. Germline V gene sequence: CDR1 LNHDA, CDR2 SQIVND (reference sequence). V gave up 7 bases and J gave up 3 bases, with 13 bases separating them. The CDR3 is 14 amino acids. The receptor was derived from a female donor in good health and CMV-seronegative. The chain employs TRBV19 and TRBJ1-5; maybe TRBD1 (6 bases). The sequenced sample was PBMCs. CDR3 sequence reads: CASTPGGINQPQHF. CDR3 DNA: TGTGCCAGTACCCCGGGGGGCATCAATCAGCCCCAGCATTTT.